Below, 13 T cell receptor beta chains from the same sample are listed, as sequenced in a study of T cell changes during pregnancy in multiple sclerosis. Sequencing was performed with immunoSEQ multiplex PCR; in TCRdb, only in-frame clones are kept and a portion is missing. The sample has roughly 40,000 clones; around 90% are singletons. The input for sequencing was CD4+ T cells from peripheral blood mononuclear cells, taken in the third trimester of pregnancy. The source is a female donor with multiple sclerosis, enrolled in a pregnancy study.

This rearrangement joins TRBV11-2 to TRBJ2-1; 7 positions match TRBD2. There are 13 residues in the CDR3. CDR1 is SGHAT and CDR2 is FQNNGV in the germline V gene. Trimming removed 1 base from V and 8 bases from J; junction bases left unmatched: 2. The DNA of the CDR3 is TGTGCCAGCAGCTTAGGACTAGCCCATGAGCAGTTCTTC. It is translated as CASSLGLAHEQFF.

The chain links TRBV29-1 to TRBJ2-1; 10 nucleotides agree with TRBD1. Germline-derived CDR1 and CDR2 are SQVTM and ANQGSEA. Trimming at V came to 8 bases and at J to 7 bases, leaving 14 bases not matched to a gene. The CDR3 extends over 15 amino acids. DNA of the CDR3: TGCAGCCTTGCCGGACAGGGGGTTTATGGAAATGAGCAGTTCTTC. Its protein is CSLAGQGVYGNEQFF.

This rearrangement joins TRBV28 to TRBJ2-1; D is undetermined. Deletions cut 2 bases from V and 11 bases from J, with 10 bases between. CDR1 is MDHEN and CDR2 is SYDVKM in the germline V gene. This CDR3 has 12 residues. DNA for the CDR3: TGTGCCAGCAGTTTACCCAGAAGTAAGCAGTTCTTC. Translation: CASSLPRSKQFF.

This chain joins TRBV23-1 and TRBJ2-4; 13 bases are a match to TRBD2. TRBV23-1 is designated an ORF whose function remains uncertain. CDR3 length: 19 amino acids. J lost 6 bases, V lost 0 bases, and 11 bases had no gene match. CDR3 DNA: TGCGCCAGCAGTCAATCGCGGTTACTAGCGGGAGGGTGGGGAAACATTCAGTACTTC. It is translated as CASSQSRLLAGGWGNIQYF.

This clone appeared once. The genes are TRBV5-1 and TRBJ1-5; D ambiguous. Trimming pared 3 bases from V and 5 bases from J, leaving 21 bases between. The CDR3 is 17 amino acids. CDR1 is SGHRS and CDR2 is YFSETQ in the germline V gene. The CDR3, as DNA: TGCGCCAGCAGCTGGGGTGACCGACCTGGGCGGGATCAGCCCCAGCATTTT. Translated, it gives CASSWGDRPGRDQPQHF.

V gene TRBV5-1 combines with J gene TRBJ2-3, with 7 bases matching TRBD2. The CDR3 has 16 residues. Germline V CDR1 and CDR2: SGHRS, YFSETQ. Trimming cost V 1 base and J 3 bases; bases outside gene matches: 8. This chain's CDR3 is CASSLRGGRPTDTQYF. As DNA, the CDR3 is TGCGCCAGCAGCTTGCGTGGCGGGAGACCTACAGATACGCAGTATTTT.

The chain joins TRBV6-1 to TRBJ2-7, with D uncertain. Trimming took off 6 bases at V and 1 base at J, with 16 bases between the two ends. The germline V gene has CDR1 MNHNS and CDR2 SASEGT. The CDR3 runs to 15 residues. The CDR3 bases are TGTGCCAGCAGGAAGTCAGGCCTCCTTTCCTACGAGCAGTACTTC. This codes for CASRKSGLLSYEQYF.

CDR3 DNA sequence: TGTGCCAGCAGCCACAACCGCGCGTTAGGGAGGAACAAGACCCAGTACTTC. Amino acid sequence: CASSHNRALGRNKTQYF. The chain joins TRBV11-2 to TRBJ2-5; possible D gene TRBD2, 6 bases. CDR1 is SGHAT and CDR2 is FQNNGV in the germline V gene. Trimming left V 5 bases short and J 6 bases short, with 25 bases between. The CDR3 runs to 17 residues.

This chain connects TRBV7-8 to TRBJ2-2; D may be TRBD2 (5 bases). V lost 1 base and J 5 bases, leaving 14 bases between the germline ends. The CDR3 runs 16 residues. The germline V gene encodes CDR1 SGHVS and CDR2 FQNEAQ. CDR3 in DNA: TGTGCCAGCAGCTTAGGTGCGGGTAGCAGTACCGGGGAGCTGTTTTTT. Its translation is CASSLGAGSSTGELFF.

The chain joins TRBV6-1 to TRBJ2-7; 16 nucleotides align to TRBD2. The ends lost 4 bases at V and 7 bases at J; junction bases unmatched: 7. This CDR3 is built from 16 residues. CDR1 is MNHNS and CDR2 is SASEGT in the germline V gene. The CDR3 sequence is CASSGRLGLAGGEQYF. The CDR3 DNA reads TGTGCCAGCAGTGGACGCCTGGGACTAGCGGGAGGGGAGCAGTACTTC.

The V call is TRBV5-6, the J call TRBJ1-2, with 10 bases identical to TRBD1. Trimming at V came to 2 bases and at J to 5 bases, leaving 3 bases not matched to a gene. Germline-derived CDR1 and CDR2 are SGHDT and YYEEEE. The CDR3 covers 14 residues. The CDR3: CASSFGDRGYGYTF. CDR3 nucleotides: TGTGCCAGCAGCTTCGGGGACAGGGGTTATGGCTACACCTTC.

This chain uses TRBV30 with TRBJ2-2; no reliable D call. The CDR3 extends over 11 amino acids. Trimming removed 2 bases from V and 6 bases from J, with 4 bases in between. CDR1 GTSNPN and CDR2 SVGIG come from the germline V gene (reference sequence). CDR3: CAWSKPGELFF. CDR3 DNA: TGTGCCTGGAGTAAGCCCGGGGAGCTGTTTTTT.

J is TRBJ2-6 and V is TRBV7-6, with D perhaps matching TRBD1 (6 bases). The CDR3 has 16 residues. CDR1 is SGHVS and CDR2 is FNYEAQ in the germline V gene. Deletions cut 2 bases from V and 2 bases from J, with 10 bases between. Written as DNA, the CDR3 is TGTGCCAGCAGCTTAAAGGCAGGGGCTGGGGCCAACGTCCTGACTTTC. Protein product: CASSLKAGAGANVLTF.